This T cell receptor beta chain was identified in a study of T cell responses to AZD1222 COVID-19 vaccine. Sequenced by immunoSEQ multiplex PCR; TCRdb stores in-frame clones only, minus some. The sample consists of 80,000 or so clones, more than 60% of them appearing once. Per the germline V gene, CDR1 is SGHTA and CDR2 is FQGTGA. This CDR3 spans 15 amino acids. Trimming stripped 0 bases from V and 4 bases from J, with 12 bases between. The sequence was collected from an adult who received the MenACWY meningococcal vaccine as a control. Sequencing used peripheral blood, obtained 28 days after the second dose of the MenACWY control vaccine. The rearrangement joins TRBV7-3 to TRBJ2-5; weak D call: TRBD1 (5 bases). CDR3 nucleotides: TGTGCCAGCAGCTTAACAGGGGCGGACCGAGAGACCCAGTACTTC. Its protein product is CASSLTGADRETQYF. The full variable domain, its missing parts supplied by reference TRBV7-3 and TRBJ2-5, is GAGVSQTPSNKVTEKGKYVELRCDPISGHTALYWYRQSLGQGPEFLIYFQGTGAADDSGLPNDRFFAVRPEGSVSTLKIQRTERGDSAVYLCASSLTGADRETQYFGPGTRLLVL.